The source of this T cell receptor beta chain is a study of blood T cell repertoires in COVID-19. Study-wide context: Whether acute or convalescent, the COVID-19 samples came from the United States, Italy and Spain.

Produced via immunoSEQ multiplex PCR; TCRdb's table is partial and in-frame only. The data show about 190,000 clones, around 85% seen once. Per germline, CDR1 MGHRA and CDR2 YSYEKL. The V and J ends lost 0 bases and 5 bases, in that order; junction bases with no gene match: 10. The CDR3 totals 16 residues. The J gene is TRBJ2-7, the V gene TRBV4-1, with TRBD2 matching 7 bases. The sequence derives from a young man with acute or convalescent COVID-19. What was sequenced was peripheral blood. This CDR3 is CASSQEQRGRTNEQYF. Written as DNA, the CDR3 is TGCGCCAGCAGCCAAGAGCAGCGCGGGAGAACCAACGAGCAGTACTTC.